This T cell receptor (beta chain) was retrieved from a study of human T cells and chemical hapten exposure (dated by TCRdb to about 2021). With regard to the full study: For sensitization, 2% DPC in acetone was applied to a 2 cm by 2 cm area of upper inner arm skin. Blood for TCR sequencing was provided by twenty-nine alopecia patients at one to four time points (pre-sensitization, 2, 6 and 24 weeks). The libraries were sequenced as a pool, and the TCR yield per sample differed mostly because of small variations in library volumes within the pool. Most of the patients in the cohort were female, and the cohort covered alopecia areata with under or over 50% scalp involvement, alopecia totalis and alopecia universalis. Throughout the approximately 25-week study period, patients were also given weekly therapeutic DPC doses on the scalp. Peripheral blood TCR repertoire changes were tracked in vivo in alopecia patients during primary and secondary sensitization to the hapten diphenylcyclopropenone (DPC). Patch testing was done on the upper back using Finn chambers containing 0.01% DPC, and results were scored after 6 days according to International Contact Dermatitis Research Group standards. Patient blood was sampled pre-sensitization (week 0) and at 2, 6 and about 24 weeks after DPC sensitization. The study at large found these results: Expanded TCRs formed significantly more large CDR3 similarity clusters than pre-sensitization or healthy control sets, consistent with antigen-driven responses. Alopecia, a presumed autoimmune disease, was present in all patients, so the immune response of the patients might differ from that of healthy individuals. The number of PT1 expanded TCRs positively correlated with patch test score, significant at thresholds 8, 16 and 32 but not 4. After repeated subsampling, changes were observed in the strength of the expansion versus patch-test correlation and in the threshold at which the correlation became significant. No change with DPC sensitization was found in the number of TCRs above 1 in 1000 frequency, and no evidence of global repertoire structure alterations was found.

On this clonotype itself: Its binding antigen is unknown. Base qualities are not provided; no much larger clone lies one nucleotide away.

Taken with the paper, the label for time point translates to: patch test 2, 6 weeks after DPC sensitization. Reading the label with the study, this specimen's treatment or condition is: therapeutic diphenylcyclopropenone sensitization with weekly scalp DPC. At every patch-test visit, the blood draw took place before the patch test was put on. To be eligible, patients had to be aged 18 to 70, diagnosed with alopecia and judged suitable for DPC therapy, while pregnant patients were excluded. Total RNA was extracted from unfractionated whole blood that had been collected in Tempus Blood RNA tubes. The protocol used for the library was RACE. TCRdb shows the sequencer as NextSeq 500. During library preparation, unique molecular identifiers were attached to individual cDNA molecules so that TCRs could be counted quantitatively and reproducibly. Each blood RNA sample was used to sequence both TCR alpha and TCR beta chains. The authors processed their data as follows. The median number of TCRs per sample was 95,638, ranging from 23,224 to 690,600. V, J and CDR3 annotation of the TCR reads was performed with the Decombinator software suite. For the PS versus PT1 abundance plots, all samples were subsampled to the same number of TCRs (28,000). Expanded TCRs were defined as absent before sensitization and observed at least eight times at the 2-week time point. TCRdb reworked the public reads: Q25 trimming with fastp, MiXCR clone assembly, productive beta chains retained. Every entry covers one CDR3 protein and lists the most common genes and DNA from its rows. TCRdb's processing, not the authors', yielded these V and J calls. This sample comprises fewer than 100,000 distinct CDR3 sequences, 9% to 9.5% of them detected only once. The ten top clones hold 2% to 2.5% of the sample.

The CDR3 runs 14 residues from the cysteine to the phenylalanine. Only the CDR3 region is kept as DNA, spanning 42 bases read in frame from base 1. V and J are trimmed by 1 base and 6 bases, and the gene matches miss 6 bases of the junction. Via the germline V gene (reference sequence), CDR1 is SEHNR and CDR2 FQNEAQ. Recombination linked TRBV7-9 to TRBJ2-7; a stretch of 7 junction bases matches TRBD2. This TCR derives from a middle-aged woman with alopecia areata. Some clones in this sample may be carry-over from other donors' samples. Source: whole blood, taken in connection with sensitization to the hapten diphenylcyclopropenone (DPC). The DNA sequence follows: TGTGCCAGCAGCTTAGTTACTAGCGCTGGCGAGCAGTACTTC. It specifies CASSLVTSAGEQYF.